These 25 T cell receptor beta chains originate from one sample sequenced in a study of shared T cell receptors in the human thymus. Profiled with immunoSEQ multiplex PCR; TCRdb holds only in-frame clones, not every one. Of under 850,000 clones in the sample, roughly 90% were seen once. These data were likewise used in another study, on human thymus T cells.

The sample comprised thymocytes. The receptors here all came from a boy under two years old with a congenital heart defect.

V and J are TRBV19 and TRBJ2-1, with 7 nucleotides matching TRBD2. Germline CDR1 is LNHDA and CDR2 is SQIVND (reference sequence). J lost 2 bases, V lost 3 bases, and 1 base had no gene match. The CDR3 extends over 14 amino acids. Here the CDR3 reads CASSISGPYNEQFF. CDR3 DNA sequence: TGTGCCAGTAGTATTAGCGGGCCCTACAATGAGCAGTTCTTC. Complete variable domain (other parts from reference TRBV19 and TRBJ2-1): DGGITQSPKYLFRKEGQNVTLSCEQNLNHDAMYWYRQDPGQGLRLIYYSQIVNDFQKGDIAEGYSVSREKKESFPLTVTSAQKNPTAFYLCASSISGPYNEQFFGPGTRLTVL.

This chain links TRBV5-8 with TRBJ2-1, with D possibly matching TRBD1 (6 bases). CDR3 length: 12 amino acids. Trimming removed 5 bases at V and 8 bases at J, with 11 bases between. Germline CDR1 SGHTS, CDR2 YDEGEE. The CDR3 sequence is CASSLKGDEQFF. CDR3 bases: TGTGCCAGCAGTCTCAAGGGGGATGAGCAGTTCTTC.

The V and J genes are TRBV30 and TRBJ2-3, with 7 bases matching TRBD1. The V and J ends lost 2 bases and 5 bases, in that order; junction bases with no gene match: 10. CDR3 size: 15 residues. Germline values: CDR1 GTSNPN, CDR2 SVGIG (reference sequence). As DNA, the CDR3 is TGTGCCTGGAGTCTTTGGGACAGAAGGGGAGATACGCAGTATTTT. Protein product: CAWSLWDRRGDTQYF.

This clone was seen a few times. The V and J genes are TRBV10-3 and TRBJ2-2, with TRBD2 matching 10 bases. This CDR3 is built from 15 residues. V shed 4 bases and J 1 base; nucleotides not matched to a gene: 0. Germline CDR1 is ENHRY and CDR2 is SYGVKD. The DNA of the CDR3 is TGTGCCATCAGTGGACTAGCGGGGAACACCGGGGAGCTGTTTTTT. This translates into CAISGLAGNTGELFF.

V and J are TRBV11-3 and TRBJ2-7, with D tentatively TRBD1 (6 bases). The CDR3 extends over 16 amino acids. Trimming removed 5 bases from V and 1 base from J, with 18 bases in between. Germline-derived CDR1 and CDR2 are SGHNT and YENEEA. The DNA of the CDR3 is TGTGCCAGCAGCCCCCCTTGGGGGCGTTATTCCTACGAGCAGTACTTC. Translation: CASSPPWGRYSYEQYF.

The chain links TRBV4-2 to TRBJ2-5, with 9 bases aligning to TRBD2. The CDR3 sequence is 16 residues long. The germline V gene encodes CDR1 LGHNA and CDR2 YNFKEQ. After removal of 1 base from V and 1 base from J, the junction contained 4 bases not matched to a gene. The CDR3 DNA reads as TGTGCCAGCAGCCAAGGGACTAGCGCCTCCCAAGAGACCCAGTACTTC. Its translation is CASSQGTSASQETQYF.

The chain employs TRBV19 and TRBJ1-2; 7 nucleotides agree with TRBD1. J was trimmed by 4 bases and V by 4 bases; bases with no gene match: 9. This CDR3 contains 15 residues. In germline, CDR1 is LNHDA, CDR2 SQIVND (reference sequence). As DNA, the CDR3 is TGTGCCAGTAGTAAAGGGACCGGGACAGTCTATGGCTACACCTTC. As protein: CASSKGTGTVYGYTF. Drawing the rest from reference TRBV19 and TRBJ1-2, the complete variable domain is DGGITQSPKYLFRKEGQNVTLSCEQNLNHDAMYWYRQDPGQGLRLIYYSQIVNDFQKGDIAEGYSVSREKKESFPLTVTSAQKNPTAFYLCASSKGTGTVYGYTFGSGTRLTVV.

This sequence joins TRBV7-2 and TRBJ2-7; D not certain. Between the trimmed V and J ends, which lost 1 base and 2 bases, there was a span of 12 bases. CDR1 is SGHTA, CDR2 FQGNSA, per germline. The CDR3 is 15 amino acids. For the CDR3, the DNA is TGTGCCAGCAGCTTAGGCTCCGGTGAAGCCTACGAGCAGTACTTC. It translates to CASSLGSGEAYEQYF.

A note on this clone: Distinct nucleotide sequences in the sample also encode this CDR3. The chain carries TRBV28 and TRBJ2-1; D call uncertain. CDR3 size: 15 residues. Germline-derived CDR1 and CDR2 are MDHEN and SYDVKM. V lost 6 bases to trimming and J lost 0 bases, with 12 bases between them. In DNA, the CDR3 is TGTGCCAGCAGCCGCGACTTGAGCTCCTACAATGAGCAGTTCTTC. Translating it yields CASSRDLSSYNEQFF.

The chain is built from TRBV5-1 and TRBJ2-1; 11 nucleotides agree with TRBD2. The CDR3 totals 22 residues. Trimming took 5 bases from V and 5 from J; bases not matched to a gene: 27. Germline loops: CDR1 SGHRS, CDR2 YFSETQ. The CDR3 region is CASRRRRATGTSGPPRDNEQFF. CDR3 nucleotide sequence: TGCGCCAGCAGGCGGAGGCGAGCGACCGGGACTAGCGGCCCCCCTAGAGACAATGAGCAGTTCTTC.

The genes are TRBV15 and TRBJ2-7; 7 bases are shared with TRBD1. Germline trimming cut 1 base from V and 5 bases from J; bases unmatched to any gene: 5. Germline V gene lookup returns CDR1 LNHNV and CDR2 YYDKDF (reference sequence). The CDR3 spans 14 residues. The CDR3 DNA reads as TGTGCCACCAGCAGAGTCGACAGGGTCCACGAGCAGTACTTC. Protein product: CATSRVDRVHEQYF.

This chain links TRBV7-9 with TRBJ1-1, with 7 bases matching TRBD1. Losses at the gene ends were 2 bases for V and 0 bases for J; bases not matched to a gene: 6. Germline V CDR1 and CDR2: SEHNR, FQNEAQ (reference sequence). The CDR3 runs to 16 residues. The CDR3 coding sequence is TGTGCCAGCAGCTTAACCTCCAGGGGGTTGAACACTGAAGCTTTCTTT. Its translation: CASSLTSRGLNTEAFF.

CDR3: CASSVEQISGNTIYF. The CDR3 nucleotides are TGTGCCAGCAGCGTAGAACAGATCTCTGGAAACACCATATATTTT. This chain joins TRBV9 and TRBJ1-3; D unclear. Trimming removed 0 bases at V and 0 bases at J, with 7 bases between. Looked up from germline, CDR1 is SGDLS and CDR2 is YYNGEE. The CDR3 is made up of 15 amino acids.

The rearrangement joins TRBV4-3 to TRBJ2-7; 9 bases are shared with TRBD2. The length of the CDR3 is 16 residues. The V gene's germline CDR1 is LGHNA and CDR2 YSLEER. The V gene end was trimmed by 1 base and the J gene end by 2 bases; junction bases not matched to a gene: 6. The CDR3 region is CASSQVTSGRTYEQYF. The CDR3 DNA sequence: TGCGCCAGCAGCCAAGTCACTAGCGGGCGGACCTACGAGCAGTACTTC.

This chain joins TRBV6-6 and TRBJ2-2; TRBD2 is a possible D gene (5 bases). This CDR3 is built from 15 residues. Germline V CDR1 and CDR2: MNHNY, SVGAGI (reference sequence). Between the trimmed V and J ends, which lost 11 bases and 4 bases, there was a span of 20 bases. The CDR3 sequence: CAASPKIGLTGELFF. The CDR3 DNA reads TGTGCCGCTTCACCCAAGATAGGACTCACCGGGGAGCTGTTTTTT.

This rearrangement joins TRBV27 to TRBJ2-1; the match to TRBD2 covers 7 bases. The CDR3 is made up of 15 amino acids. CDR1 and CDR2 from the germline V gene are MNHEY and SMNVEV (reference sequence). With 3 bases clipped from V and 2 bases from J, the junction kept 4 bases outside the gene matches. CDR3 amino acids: CASSLASGPYNEQFF. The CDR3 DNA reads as TGTGCCAGCAGTTTGGCTAGCGGCCCCTACAATGAGCAGTTCTTC.

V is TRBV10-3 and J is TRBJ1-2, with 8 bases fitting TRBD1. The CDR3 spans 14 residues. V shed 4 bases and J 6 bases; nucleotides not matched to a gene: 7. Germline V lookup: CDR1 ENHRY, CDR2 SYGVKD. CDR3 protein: CAISGHRGSDGYTF. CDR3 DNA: TGTGCCATCAGTGGCCACAGGGGGTCGGATGGCTACACCTTC.

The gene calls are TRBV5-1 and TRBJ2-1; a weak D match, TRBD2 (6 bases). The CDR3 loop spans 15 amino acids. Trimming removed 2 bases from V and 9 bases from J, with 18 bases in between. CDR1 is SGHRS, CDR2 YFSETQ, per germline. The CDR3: CASSFFLARAGEQFF. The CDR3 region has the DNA TGCGCCAGCAGCTTCTTCCTAGCGAGAGCCGGTGAGCAGTTCTTC.

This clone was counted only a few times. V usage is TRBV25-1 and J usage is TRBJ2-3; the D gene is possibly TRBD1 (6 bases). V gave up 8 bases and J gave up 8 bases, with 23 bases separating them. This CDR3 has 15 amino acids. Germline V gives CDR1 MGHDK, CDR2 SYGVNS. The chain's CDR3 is CASGPKDRKAGTQYF. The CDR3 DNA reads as TGTGCCAGCGGCCCAAAGGACAGAAAGGCCGGTACGCAGTATTTT.

In DNA form, the CDR3 reads TGTGCCAGCAGCAGGGACAGGGAAGAGACCCAGTACTTC. Translated, it gives CASSRDREETQYF. V gene TRBV5-6 combines with J gene TRBJ2-5; 9 nucleotides match TRBD1. V lost 4 bases to trimming and J lost 3 bases; unmatched junction nucleotides: 1. Germline CDR1 reads SGHDT; CDR2 reads YYEEEE. The CDR3 is 13 amino acids. Combining the CDR3 with reference TRBV5-6 and TRBJ2-5 gives the whole variable domain DAGVTQSPTHLIKTRGQQVTLRCSPKSGHDTVSWYQQALGQGPQFIFQYYEEEERQRGNFPDRFSGHQFPNYSSELNVNALLLGDSALYLCASSRDREETQYFGPGTRLLVL.

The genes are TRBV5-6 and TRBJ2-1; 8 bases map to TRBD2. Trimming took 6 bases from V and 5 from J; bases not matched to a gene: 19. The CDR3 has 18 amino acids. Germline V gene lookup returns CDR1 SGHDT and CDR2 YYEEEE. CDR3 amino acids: CASNIHGKREINHNEQFF. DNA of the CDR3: TGTGCCAGCAACATTCACGGGAAGCGGGAGATAAACCACAATGAGCAGTTCTTC. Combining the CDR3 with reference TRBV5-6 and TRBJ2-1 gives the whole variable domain DAGVTQSPTHLIKTRGQQVTLRCSPKSGHDTVSWYQQALGQGPQFIFQYYEEEERQRGNFPDRFSGHQFPNYSSELNVNALLLGDSALYLCASNIHGKREINHNEQFFGPGTRLTVL.

The CDR3 DNA is TGTGCCAGCAGCCCCTGGGCGAACACTGAAGCTTTCTTT. Translated: CASSPWANTEAFF. This rearrangement joins TRBV6-5 to TRBJ1-1; D is ambiguous. The CDR3 sequence is 13 residues long. Germline V gene sequence: CDR1 MNHEY, CDR2 SVGAGI. V was clipped by 6 bases and J by 1 base, with 9 bases between them.

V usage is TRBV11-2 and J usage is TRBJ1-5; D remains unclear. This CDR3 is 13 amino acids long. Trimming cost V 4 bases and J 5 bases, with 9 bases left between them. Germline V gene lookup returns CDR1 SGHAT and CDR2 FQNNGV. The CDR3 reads CASSCPGDQPQHF. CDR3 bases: TGTGCCAGCAGCTGTCCCGGGGATCAGCCCCAGCATTTT.

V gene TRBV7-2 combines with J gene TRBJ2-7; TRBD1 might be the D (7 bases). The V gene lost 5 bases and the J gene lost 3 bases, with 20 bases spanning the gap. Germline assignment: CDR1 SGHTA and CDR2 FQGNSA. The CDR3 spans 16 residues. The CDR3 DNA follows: TGTGCCAGCAGCCACCCAAGACAGGGACTCTTCTACGAGCAGTACTTC. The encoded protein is CASSHPRQGLFYEQYF. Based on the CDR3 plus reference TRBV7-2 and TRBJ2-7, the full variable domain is GAGVSQSPSNKVTEKGKDVELRCDPISGHTALYWYRQSLGQGLEFLIYFQGNSAPDKSGLPSDRFSAERTGGSVSTLTIQRTQQEDSAVYLCASSHPRQGLFYEQYFGPGTRLTVT.

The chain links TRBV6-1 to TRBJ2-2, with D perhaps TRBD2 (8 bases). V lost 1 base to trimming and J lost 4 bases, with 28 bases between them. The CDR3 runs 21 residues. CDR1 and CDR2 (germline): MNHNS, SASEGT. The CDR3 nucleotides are TGTGCCAGCAGTGAAGGGAGGAGGGTAGCGGGACAGACGACCTTCACCGGGGAGCTGTTTTTT. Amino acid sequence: CASSEGRRVAGQTTFTGELFF.